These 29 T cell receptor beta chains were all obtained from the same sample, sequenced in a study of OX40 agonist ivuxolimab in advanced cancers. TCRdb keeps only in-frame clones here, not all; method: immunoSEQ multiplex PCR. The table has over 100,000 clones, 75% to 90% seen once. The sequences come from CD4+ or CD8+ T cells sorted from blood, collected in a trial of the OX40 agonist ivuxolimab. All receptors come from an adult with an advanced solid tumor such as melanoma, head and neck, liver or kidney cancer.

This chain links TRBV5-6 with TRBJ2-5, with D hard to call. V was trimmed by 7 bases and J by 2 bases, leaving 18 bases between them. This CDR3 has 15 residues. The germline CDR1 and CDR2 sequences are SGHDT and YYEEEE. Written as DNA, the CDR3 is TGTGCCAGCCGTTCACGCCATAGGGTACAAGAGACCCAGTACTTC. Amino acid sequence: CASRSRHRVQETQYF.

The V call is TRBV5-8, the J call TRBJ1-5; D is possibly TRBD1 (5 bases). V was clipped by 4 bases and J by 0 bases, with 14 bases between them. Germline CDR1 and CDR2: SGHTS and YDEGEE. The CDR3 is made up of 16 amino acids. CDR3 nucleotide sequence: TGTGCCAGCAGCATAGCAGACAGCTATAGCAATCAGCCCCAGCATTTT. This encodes CASSIADSYSNQPQHF.

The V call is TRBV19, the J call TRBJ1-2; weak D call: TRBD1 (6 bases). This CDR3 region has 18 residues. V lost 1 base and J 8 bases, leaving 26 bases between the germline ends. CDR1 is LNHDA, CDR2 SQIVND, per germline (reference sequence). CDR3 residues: CASSIGGGAASGPPGYTF. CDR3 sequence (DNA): TGTGCCAGTAGTATAGGTGGGGGGGCGGCGTCCGGACCACCCGGCTACACCTTC.

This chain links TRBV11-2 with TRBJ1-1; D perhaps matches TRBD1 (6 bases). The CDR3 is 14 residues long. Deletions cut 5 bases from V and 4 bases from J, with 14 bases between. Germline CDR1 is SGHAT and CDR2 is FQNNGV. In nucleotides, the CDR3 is TGTGCCAGCAGCGAACACAGGGCTGGCACTGAAGCTTTCTTT. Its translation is CASSEHRAGTEAFF.

The CDR3 bases are TGTGCCAGCAGTCCTCGGGGGGGGTACTACGAGCAGTACTTC. This codes for CASSPRGGYYEQYF. The chain has TRBV6-5 and TRBJ2-7; 8 bases agree with TRBD2. Germline lookup yields CDR1 MNHEY and CDR2 SVGAGI. The CDR3 extends over 14 amino acids. J was trimmed by 3 bases and V by 5 bases; bases with no gene match: 6.

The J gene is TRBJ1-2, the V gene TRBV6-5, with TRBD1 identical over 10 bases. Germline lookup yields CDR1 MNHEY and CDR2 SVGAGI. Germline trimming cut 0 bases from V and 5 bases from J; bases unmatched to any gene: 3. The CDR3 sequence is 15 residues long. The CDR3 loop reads CASSYSPGQGYGYTF. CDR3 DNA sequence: TGTGCCAGCAGTTACTCCCCGGGACAGGGGTATGGCTACACCTTC.

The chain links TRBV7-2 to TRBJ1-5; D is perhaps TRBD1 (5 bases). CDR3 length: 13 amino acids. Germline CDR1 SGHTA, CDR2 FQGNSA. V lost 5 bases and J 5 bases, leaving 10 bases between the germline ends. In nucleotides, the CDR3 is TGTGCCAGCAGCCCGTGGGGGGATCAGCCCCAGCATTTT. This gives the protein CASSPWGDQPQHF.

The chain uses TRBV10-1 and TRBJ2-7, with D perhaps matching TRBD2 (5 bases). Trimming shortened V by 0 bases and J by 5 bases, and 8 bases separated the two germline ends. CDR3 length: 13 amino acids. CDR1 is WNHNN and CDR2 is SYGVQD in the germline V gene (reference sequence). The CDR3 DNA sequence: TGCGCCAGCAGTGAGTCTCCAGCGGACGAGCAGTACTTC. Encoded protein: CASSESPADEQYF.

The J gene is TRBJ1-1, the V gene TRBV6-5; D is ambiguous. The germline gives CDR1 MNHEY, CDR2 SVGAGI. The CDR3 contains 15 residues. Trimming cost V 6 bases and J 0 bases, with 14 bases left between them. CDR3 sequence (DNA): TGTGCCAGCAGATACGGGTCCAGAATGAACACTGAAGCTTTCTTT. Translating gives CASRYGSRMNTEAFF.

CDR3: CASGRQGPYNEQFF. DNA for the CDR3: TGTGCCAGTGGCCGACAGGGACCCTACAATGAGCAGTTCTTC. This sequence joins TRBV19 and TRBJ2-1; 7 bases map to TRBD1. The V gene end was trimmed by 8 bases and the J gene end by 2 bases; junction bases not matched to a gene: 6. Per germline, CDR1 LNHDA and CDR2 SQIVND (reference sequence). The CDR3 is 14 amino acids.

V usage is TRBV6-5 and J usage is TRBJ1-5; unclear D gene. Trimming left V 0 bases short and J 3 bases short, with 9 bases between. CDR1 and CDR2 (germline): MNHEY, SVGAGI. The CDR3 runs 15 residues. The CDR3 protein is CASSYSRVPNQPQHF. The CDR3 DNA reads TGTGCCAGCAGTTACTCGAGAGTCCCCAATCAGCCCCAGCATTTT.

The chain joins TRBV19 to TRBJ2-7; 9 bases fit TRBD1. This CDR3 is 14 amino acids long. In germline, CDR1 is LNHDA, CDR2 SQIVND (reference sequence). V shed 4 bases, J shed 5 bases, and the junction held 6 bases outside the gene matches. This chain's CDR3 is CASSTGQGYNEQYF. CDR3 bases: TGTGCCAGTAGTACAGGACAGGGGTACAACGAGCAGTACTTC.

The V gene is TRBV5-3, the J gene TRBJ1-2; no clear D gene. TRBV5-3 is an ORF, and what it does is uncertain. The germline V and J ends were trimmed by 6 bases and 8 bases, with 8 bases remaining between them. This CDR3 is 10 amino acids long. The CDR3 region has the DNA TGTGCCAGAACGGGTGAAGGCTACACCTTC. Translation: CARTGEGYTF.

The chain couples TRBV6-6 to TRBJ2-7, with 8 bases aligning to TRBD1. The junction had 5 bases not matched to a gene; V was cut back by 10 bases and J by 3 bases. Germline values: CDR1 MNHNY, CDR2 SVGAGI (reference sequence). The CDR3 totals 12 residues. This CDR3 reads CATRQGSYEQYF. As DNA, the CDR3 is TGTGCCACACGACAGGGGAGCTACGAGCAGTACTTC.

The CDR3 spells CASSSGTGTANEQFF. The CDR3 coding sequence is TGTGCCAGCAGCTCCGGGACAGGGACCGCTAATGAGCAGTTCTTC. This rearrangement joins TRBV7-6 to TRBJ2-1; TRBD1 agrees at 9 bases. Germline loops: CDR1 SGHVS, CDR2 FNYEAQ. The CDR3 extends over 15 amino acids. V dropped 4 bases and J dropped 7; count of bases not matched to a gene: 8.

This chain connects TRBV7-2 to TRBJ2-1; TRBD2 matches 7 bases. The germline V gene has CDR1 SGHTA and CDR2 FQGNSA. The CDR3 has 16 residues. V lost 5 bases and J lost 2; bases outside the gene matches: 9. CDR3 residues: CASSPPGLVTYNEQFF. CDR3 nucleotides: TGTGCCAGCAGCCCCCCCGGACTAGTAACCTACAATGAGCAGTTCTTC.

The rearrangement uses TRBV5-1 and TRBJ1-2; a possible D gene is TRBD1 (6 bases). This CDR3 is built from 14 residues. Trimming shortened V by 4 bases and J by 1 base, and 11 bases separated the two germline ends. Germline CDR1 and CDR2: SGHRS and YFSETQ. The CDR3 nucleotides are TGCGCCAGCAGCCACAAAGGGGGTAACTATGGCTACACCTTC. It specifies CASSHKGGNYGYTF.

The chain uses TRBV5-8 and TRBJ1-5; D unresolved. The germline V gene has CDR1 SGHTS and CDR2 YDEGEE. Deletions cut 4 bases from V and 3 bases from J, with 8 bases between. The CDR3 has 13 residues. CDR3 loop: CASSLTYNQPQHF. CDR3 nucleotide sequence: TGTGCCAGCAGCCTAACGTACAATCAGCCCCAGCATTTT.

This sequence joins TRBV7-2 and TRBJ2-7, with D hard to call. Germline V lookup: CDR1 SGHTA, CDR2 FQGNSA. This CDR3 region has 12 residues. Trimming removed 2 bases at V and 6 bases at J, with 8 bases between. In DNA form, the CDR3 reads TGTGCCAGCAGCTTATTTTTGGGCGAGCAGTACTTC. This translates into CASSLFLGEQYF. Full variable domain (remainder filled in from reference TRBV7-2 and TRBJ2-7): GAGVSQSPSNKVTEKGKDVELRCDPISGHTALYWYRQSLGQGLEFLIYFQGNSAPDKSGLPSDRFSAERTGGSVSTLTIQRTQQEDSAVYLCASSLFLGEQYFGPGTRLTVT.

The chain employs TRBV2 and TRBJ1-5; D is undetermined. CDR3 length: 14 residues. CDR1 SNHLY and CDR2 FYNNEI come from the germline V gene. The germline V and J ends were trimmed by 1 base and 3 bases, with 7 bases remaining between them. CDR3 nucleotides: TGTGCCAGCAGTGAAGAAGGCAACAATCAGCCCCAGCATTTT. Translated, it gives CASSEEGNNQPQHF.

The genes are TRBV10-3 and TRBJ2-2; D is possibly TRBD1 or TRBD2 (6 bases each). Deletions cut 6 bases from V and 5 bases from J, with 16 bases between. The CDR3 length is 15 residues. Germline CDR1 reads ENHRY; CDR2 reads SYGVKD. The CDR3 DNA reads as TGTGCCATCAGAGTATCGGGGGCCGGGACCGGGGAGCTGTTTTTT. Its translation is CAIRVSGAGTGELFF.

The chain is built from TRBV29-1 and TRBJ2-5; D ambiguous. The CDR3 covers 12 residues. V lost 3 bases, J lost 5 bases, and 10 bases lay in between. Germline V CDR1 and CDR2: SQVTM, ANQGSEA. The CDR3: CSVDKTTETQYF. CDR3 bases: TGCAGCGTTGACAAAACTACGGAGACCCAGTACTTC. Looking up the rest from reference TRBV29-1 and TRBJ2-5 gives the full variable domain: SAVISQKPSRDICQRGTSLTIQCQVDSQVTMMFWYRQQPGQSLTLIATANQGSEATYESGFVIDKFPISRPNLTFSTLTVSNMSPEDSSIYLCSVDKTTETQYFGPGTRLLVL.

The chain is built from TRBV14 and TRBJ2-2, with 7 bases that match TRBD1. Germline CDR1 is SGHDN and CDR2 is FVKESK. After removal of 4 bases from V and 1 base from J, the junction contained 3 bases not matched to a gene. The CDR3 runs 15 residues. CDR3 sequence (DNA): TGTGCCAGCAGCCTTCGGACAGGGAACACCGGGGAGCTGTTTTTT. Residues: CASSLRTGNTGELFF.

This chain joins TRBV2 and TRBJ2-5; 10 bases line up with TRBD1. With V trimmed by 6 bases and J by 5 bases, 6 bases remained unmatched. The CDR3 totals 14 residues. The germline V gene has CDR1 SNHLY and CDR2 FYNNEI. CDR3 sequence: CASRTTGGSETQYF. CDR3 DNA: TGTGCCAGCAGGACGACAGGGGGCTCGGAGACCCAGTACTTC.

CDR3 sequence reads: CASRRSTDTQYF. In nucleotides, the CDR3 is TGTGCCAGCAGGCGAAGCACAGATACGCAGTATTTT. This chain uses TRBV28 with TRBJ2-3; D gene ambiguous. The V end lost 6 bases, the J end lost 0 bases, and 4 bases lay between the germline ends. Germline V gene lookup returns CDR1 MDHEN and CDR2 SYDVKM. This CDR3 contains 12 residues. The full variable domain, rest sourced from reference TRBV28 and TRBJ2-3, is DVKVTQSSRYLVKRTGEKVFLECVQDMDHENMFWYRQDPGLGLRLIYFSYDVKMKEKGDIPEGYSVSREKKERFSLILESASTNQTSMYLCASRRSTDTQYFGPGTRLTVL.

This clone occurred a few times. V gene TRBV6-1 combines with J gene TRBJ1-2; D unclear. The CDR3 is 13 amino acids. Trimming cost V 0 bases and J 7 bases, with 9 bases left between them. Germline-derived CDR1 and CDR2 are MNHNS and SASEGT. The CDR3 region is CASSEAPRSGYTF. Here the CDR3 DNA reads TGTGCCAGCAGTGAAGCGCCTCGTAGTGGCTACACCTTC.

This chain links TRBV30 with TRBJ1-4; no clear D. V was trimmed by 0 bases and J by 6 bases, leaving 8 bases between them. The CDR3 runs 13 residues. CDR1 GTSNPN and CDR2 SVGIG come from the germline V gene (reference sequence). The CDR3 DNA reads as TGTGCCTGGAGTGTGCCCCCCGATGAAAAACTGTTTTTT. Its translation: CAWSVPPDEKLFF.

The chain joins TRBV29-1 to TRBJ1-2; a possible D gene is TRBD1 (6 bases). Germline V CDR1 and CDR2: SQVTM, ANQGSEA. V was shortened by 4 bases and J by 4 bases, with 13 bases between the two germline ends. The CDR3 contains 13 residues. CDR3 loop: CSVAGAGVYGYTF. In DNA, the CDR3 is TGCAGCGTTGCGGGGGCAGGGGTCTATGGCTACACCTTC.

The CDR3 nucleotides read TGTGCCAGCAGCTTAGGTGAGCCCGCCGCGGCTTTCTTT. This encodes CASSLGEPAAAFF. The chain joins TRBV13 to TRBJ1-1; D unresolved. The length of the CDR3 is 13 residues. Germline V gene sequence: CDR1 PRHDT, CDR2 FYEKMQ (reference sequence). The V end lost 0 bases, the J end lost 11 bases, and 13 bases lay between the germline ends.